Presented here are 29 T cell receptor beta chains from one specimen sequenced in a study of blood T cell repertoires in COVID-19. TCRdb keeps only in-frame clones here, not all; method: immunoSEQ multiplex PCR. The sample comprises about 49,000 clones, about 89% of which are singletons, and around 2.2% rests with the top ten. Sequenced: peripheral blood. The receptors come from a woman of 80 years or more with COVID-19, enrolled during active disease.

The V gene is TRBV25-1, the J gene TRBJ2-2; perhaps TRBD1 as D (6 bases). Trimming removed 11 bases from V and 7 bases from J, with 20 bases in between. CDR1 is MGHDK, CDR2 SYGVNS, per germline. This CDR3 region has 14 residues. This CDR3 is CASWGRGNDGELFF. DNA of the CDR3: TGTGCCTCGTGGGGCAGGGGTAACGACGGGGAGCTGTTTTTT. The variable domain in full, with the rest retrieved from reference TRBV25-1 and TRBJ2-2, is EADIYQTPRYLVIGTGKKITLECSQTMGHDKMYWYQQDPGMELHLIHYSYGVNSTEKGDLSSESTVSRIRTEHFPLTLESARPSHTSQYLCASWGRGNDGELFFGEGSRLTVL.

This clone was seen once. The rearrangement uses TRBV5-1 and TRBJ2-7, with D uncertain. V lost 0 bases and J lost 6, with 10 bases in between. Per germline, CDR1 SGHRS and CDR2 YFSETQ. The CDR3 runs to 13 residues. The CDR3: CASSLAQLGEQYF. The CDR3 bases are TGCGCCAGCAGCTTGGCACAGCTGGGCGAGCAGTACTTC.

The rearrangement links TRBV10-3 to TRBJ1-5; D perhaps matches TRBD1 (6 bases). Germline values: CDR1 ENHRY, CDR2 SYGVKD. The V end was cut by 8 bases, the J end by 3 bases, with 14 bases between. This CDR3 comprises 14 residues. The CDR3: CAIGDRDTNQPQHF. DNA for the CDR3: TGTGCCATCGGGGACCGGGACACCAATCAGCCCCAGCATTTT.

CDR3 amino acids: CASSGGDMSRSRVKTQYF. The CDR3 DNA reads as TGTGCCAGCAGCGGGGGGGATATGTCCCGGTCGAGGGTTAAGACGCAGTATTTT. The rearrangement uses TRBV13 and TRBJ2-3, with 7 bases aligning to TRBD2. The CDR3 is made up of 18 amino acids. CDR1 and CDR2 (germline): PRHDT, FYEKMQ (reference sequence). V trimming: 5 bases; J trimming: 9 bases; junction bases outside the gene matches: 23.

The CDR3 sequence: CASSYRRAGTDTQYF. In DNA form, the CDR3 reads TGTGCCAGCAGTTACAGGCGGGCGGGGACAGATACGCAGTATTTT. The J gene is TRBJ2-3, the V gene TRBV6-5, with D tentatively TRBD2 (6 bases). The length of the CDR3 is 15 residues. The germline V and J ends were trimmed by 2 bases and 3 bases, with 12 bases remaining between them. The germline gives CDR1 MNHEY, CDR2 SVGAGI.

This chain joins TRBV6-2 or TRBV6-3 and TRBJ2-7; 12 bases match TRBD2. This CDR3 is built from 16 residues. J lost 4 bases, V lost 2 bases, and 6 bases had no gene match. Germline CDR1 reads MNHEY; CDR2 reads SVGEGT. CDR3 region: CASSYPTSGGLYEQYF. CDR3 DNA sequence: TGTGCCAGCAGTTACCCGACTAGCGGGGGACTGTACGAGCAGTACTTC.

This sequence joins TRBV18 and TRBJ1-5; D is perhaps TRBD1 (5 bases). Germline lookup yields CDR1 KGHSH and CDR2 LQKENI. The CDR3 has 14 amino acids. V was trimmed by 3 bases and J by 6 bases, leaving 12 bases between them. DNA for the CDR3: TGTGCCAGCTCACCGGTTCAGGGCGGTCAGCCCCAGCATTTT. This encodes CASSPVQGGQPQHF. The full variable domain, completed using reference TRBV18 and TRBJ1-5, is NAGVMQNPRHLVRRRGQEARLRCSPMKGHSHVYWYRQLPEEGLKFMVYLQKENIIDESGMPKERFSAEFPKEGPSILRIQQVVRGDSAAYFCASSPVQGGQPQHFGDGTRLSIL.

In DNA form, the CDR3 reads TGTGCCAGCAAGGGACAGACAAATGAAAAACTGTTTTTT. It specifies CASKGQTNEKLFF. This chain joins TRBV7-8 and TRBJ1-4; 7 bases match TRBD1. Germline CDR1 and CDR2: SGHVS and FQNEAQ. The V and J ends lost 7 bases and 5 bases, in that order; junction bases with no gene match: 4. This CDR3 is 13 amino acids long.

This clone turned up a few times. The chain uses TRBV11-2 and TRBJ2-1; 9 nucleotides line up with TRBD1. Germline loops: CDR1 SGHAT, CDR2 FQNNGV. The CDR3 sequence is 16 residues long. V was pared by 5 bases and J by 7 bases, with 12 bases of the junction left unmatched. The CDR3 DNA follows: TGTGCCAGCAGCCCGCCGGGACAGGGCCGTATGAATGAGCAGTTCTTC. Its protein is CASSPPGQGRMNEQFF.

The chain carries TRBV28 and TRBJ2-7, with D perhaps TRBD1 (5 bases). The V gene lost 2 bases and the J gene lost 2 bases, with 7 bases spanning the gap. In germline, CDR1 is MDHEN, CDR2 SYDVKM. The CDR3 has 13 residues. This CDR3 reads CASSLQGAYEQYF. Here the CDR3 DNA reads TGTGCCAGCAGTTTACAGGGCGCCTACGAGCAGTACTTC.

The chain combines TRBV11-3 with TRBJ1-5; 8 bases fit TRBD1. Trimming at V came to 0 bases and at J to 2 bases, leaving 6 bases not matched to a gene. Germline V gene lookup returns CDR1 SGHNT and CDR2 YENEEA. The CDR3 covers 17 residues. The DNA for the CDR3 is TGTGCCAGCAGCTTAGAGCCGGACAGGGTGGGCAATCAGCCCCAGCATTTT. It yields the protein CASSLEPDRVGNQPQHF.

This clone appeared a single time. The V and J genes are TRBV27 and TRBJ2-1; 7 bases align to TRBD1. The length of the CDR3 is 13 residues. Germline CDR1 is MNHEY and CDR2 is SMNVEV (reference sequence). Losses at the gene ends were 5 bases for V and 9 bases for J; bases not matched to a gene: 7. In nucleotides, the CDR3 is TGTGCCAGCAGTGTCGTGAGGGGGCGTGAGCAGTTCTTC. It translates to CASSVVRGREQFF.

The chain links TRBV2 to TRBJ1-3, with a tentative D call TRBD1 (6 bases). Trimming pared 6 bases from V and 0 bases from J, leaving 12 bases between. In germline, CDR1 is SNHLY, CDR2 FYNNEI. CDR3 length equals 15 residues. DNA of the CDR3: TGTGCCAGCAGCCGGGACATAGACTCTGGAAACACCATATATTTT. Translation gives CASSRDIDSGNTIYF.

The rearrangement joins TRBV10-3 to TRBJ1-1, with TRBD1 as a possible D gene (6 bases). The V gene's germline CDR1 is ENHRY and CDR2 SYGVKD. The CDR3 has 13 residues. V was trimmed by 6 bases and J by 6 bases, leaving 14 bases between them. The CDR3 loop is CAIRGTGLSEAFF. CDR3 in DNA: TGTGCCATCAGGGGAACAGGGTTATCTGAAGCTTTCTTT.

J is TRBJ1-5 and V is TRBV12-3 or TRBV12-4; D unclear. V lost 7 bases to trimming and J lost 7 bases, with 14 bases between them. The CDR3 spans 13 residues. The CDR3 DNA sequence: TGTGCCAGCACGTATGGCCGGGTACAGCCCCAGCATTTT. This translates into CASTYGRVQPQHF.

The J gene is TRBJ2-4, the V gene TRBV11-2; perhaps TRBD1 as D (6 bases). The CDR3 is made up of 17 amino acids. The V gene's germline CDR1 is SGHAT and CDR2 FQNNGV. V shed 5 bases and J shed 7 bases, with 24 bases lying between them. The CDR3 DNA reads as TGTGCCAGCAGCGTTAGATCCAAAGGGGGTTTGGGGAACATTCAGTACTTC. It yields the protein CASSVRSKGGLGNIQYF. Full variable domain (outside the CDR3, taken from reference TRBV11-2 and TRBJ2-4): EAGVAQSPRYKIIEKRQSVAFWCNPISGHATLYWYQQILGQGPKLLIQFQNNGVVDDSQLPKDRFSAERLKGVDSTLKIQPAKLEDSAVYLCASSVRSKGGLGNIQYFGAGTRLSVL.

The chain has TRBV28 and TRBJ2-5, with no clear D. The V gene's germline CDR1 is MDHEN and CDR2 SYDVKM. Trimming pared 5 bases from V and 5 bases from J, leaving 6 bases between. The length of the CDR3 is 11 residues. The CDR3 protein is CASSVRETQYF. Here the CDR3 DNA reads TGTGCCAGCAGTGTCAGGGAGACCCAGTACTTC.

To note about this clone: Other DNA sequences within the sample encode an identical CDR3. The chain links TRBV12-3 or TRBV12-4 to TRBJ2-5; D is undetermined. Trimming stripped 3 bases from V and 5 bases from J, with 4 bases between. CDR3 length: 11 amino acids. The CDR3 bases are TGTGCCAGCAGTTTCCGGGAGACCCAGTACTTC. This codes for CASSFRETQYF.

The chain uses TRBV7-9 and TRBJ2-1; D is uncertain. Trimming took 1 base from V and 0 from J, leaving 4 bases between them. CDR3 length: 14 residues. Germline V gene sequence: CDR1 SEHNR, CDR2 FQNEAQ (reference sequence). CDR3: CASSLDSSYNEQFF. The CDR3 DNA reads TGTGCCAGCAGCTTAGACAGCTCCTACAATGAGCAGTTCTTC.

For the CDR3, the DNA is TGTGCCAGCAGCCTGCGGACAGTCCGCGCAGCTTTCTTT. It is translated as CASSLRTVRAAFF. This rearrangement joins TRBV5-6 to TRBJ1-1; tentatively, D is TRBD1 (6 bases). With 4 bases removed from V and 10 bases from J, the gap between germline ends came to 17 bases. Germline CDR1 is SGHDT and CDR2 is YYEEEE. CDR3 length: 13 residues.

This chain joins TRBV27 and TRBJ1-2; D unclear. The CDR3 has 13 amino acids. Germline loops: CDR1 MNHEY, CDR2 SMNVEV (reference sequence). The V end was cut by 3 bases, the J end by 5 bases, with 10 bases between. CDR3 sequence (DNA): TGTGCCAGCAGTTTTCCGGAGGGATATGGCTACACCTTC. This sequence encodes CASSFPEGYGYTF.

V is TRBV18 and J is TRBJ2-5, with TRBD1 matching over 10 bases. The CDR3 has 14 residues. Germline loops: CDR1 KGHSH, CDR2 LQKENI. J gave up 5 bases and V 6 bases, and 6 bases lay outside the gene matches. The CDR3 spells CASSGTGARETQYF. CDR3 nucleotide sequence: TGTGCCAGCTCCGGGACAGGGGCCCGGGAGACCCAGTACTTC.

The chain has TRBV4-2 and TRBJ2-1, with TRBD2 identical over 9 bases. Looked up from germline, CDR1 is LGHNA and CDR2 is YNFKEQ. Losses at the gene ends were 1 base for V and 6 bases for J; bases not matched to a gene: 7. This CDR3 region has 16 residues. This chain's CDR3 is CASSQVLAGLTNEQFF. CDR3 coding DNA: TGTGCCAGCAGCCAAGTACTAGCGGGTCTGACCAATGAGCAGTTCTTC.

V usage is TRBV6-1 and J usage is TRBJ1-1; D gene unclear. The CDR3 length is 14 residues. Trimming shortened V by 0 bases and J by 2 bases, and 7 bases separated the two germline ends. The germline V gene has CDR1 MNHNS and CDR2 SASEGT. CDR3 DNA: TGTGCCAGCAGTGAAGCGACACCCAACACTGAAGCTTTCTTT. The encoded protein is CASSEATPNTEAFF.

This clone was detected only once. The chain carries TRBV30 and TRBJ1-2, with TRBD1 matching over 11 bases. The CDR3 runs 14 residues. The germline V gene encodes CDR1 GTSNPN and CDR2 SVGIG (reference sequence). Unmatched junction bases numbered 6, after V lost 5 bases and J lost 4 bases. CDR3 coding DNA: TGTGCCTGGGGTAGGACAGGGGGCCCCTATGGCTACACCTTC. This gives the protein CAWGRTGGPYGYTF.

This clone has only one observation. The rearrangement links TRBV5-6 to TRBJ2-5, with a possible D match to TRBD1 (6 bases). The CDR3 length is 15 residues. The germline V and J ends were trimmed by 0 bases and 7 bases, with 16 bases remaining between them. CDR1 and CDR2 (germline): SGHDT, YYEEEE. The CDR3 spells CASSLDWQGLGTQYF. CDR3 DNA: TGTGCCAGCAGCTTGGATTGGCAGGGGCTAGGGACCCAGTACTTC.

The chain uses TRBV19 and TRBJ1-1, with 7 nucleotides matching TRBD1. V lost 8 bases and J lost 6; bases outside the gene matches: 6. The CDR3 runs to 12 residues. The germline V gene has CDR1 LNHDA and CDR2 SQIVND (reference sequence). CDR3 nucleotide sequence: TGTGCCAGTGACAGGGCCGGCGCTGAAGCTTTCTTT. It encodes CASDRAGAEAFF.

The chain combines TRBV2 with TRBJ1-1; D remains unclear. This CDR3 contains 14 residues. The germline V gene has CDR1 SNHLY and CDR2 FYNNEI. The germline V and J ends were trimmed by 6 bases and 1 base, with 12 bases remaining between them. Written as DNA, the CDR3 is TGTGCCAGCAGGGAGGGATGGGGGAACACTGAAGCTTTCTTT. It codes for CASREGWGNTEAFF.

The chain recombines TRBV3-1 (or the pseudogene TRBV3-2) with TRBJ2-5, with D perhaps TRBD1 (5 bases). This CDR3 comprises 12 residues. Trimming cost V 6 bases and J 5 bases, with 10 bases left between them. In germline, CDR1 is LGHDT, CDR2 YNNKEL (reference sequence). CDR3 loop: CASRRAGETQYF. The DNA of the CDR3 is TGTGCCAGCAGACGCGCAGGGGAGACCCAGTACTTC.